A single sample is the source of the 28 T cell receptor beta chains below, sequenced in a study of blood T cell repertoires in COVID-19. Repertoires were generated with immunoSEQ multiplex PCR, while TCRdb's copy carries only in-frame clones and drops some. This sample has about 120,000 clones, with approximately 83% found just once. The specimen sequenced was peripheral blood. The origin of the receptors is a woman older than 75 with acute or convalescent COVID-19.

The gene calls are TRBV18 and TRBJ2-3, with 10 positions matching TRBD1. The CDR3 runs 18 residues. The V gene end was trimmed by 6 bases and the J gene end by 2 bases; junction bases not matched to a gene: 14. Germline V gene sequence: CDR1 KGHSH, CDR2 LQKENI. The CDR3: CASSRRDRGSRVTDTQYF. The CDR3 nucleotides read TGTGCCAGCTCGCGCCGGGACAGGGGCTCACGGGTCACAGATACGCAGTATTTT.

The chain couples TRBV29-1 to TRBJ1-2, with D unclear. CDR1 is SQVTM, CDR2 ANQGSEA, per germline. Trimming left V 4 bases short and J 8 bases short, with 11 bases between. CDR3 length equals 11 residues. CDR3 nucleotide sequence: TGCAGCGTTGCAGGAATAGAAGGCTACACCTTC. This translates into CSVAGIEGYTF.

The CDR3, as DNA: TGTGCCAGCCGAGAGTCGTTCTCCGGGACAGGGCGCTATGGCTACACCTTC. It translates to CASRESFSGTGRYGYTF. The chain carries TRBV27 and TRBJ1-2, with 9 bases identical to TRBD1. Germline V gives CDR1 MNHEY, CDR2 SMNVEV (reference sequence). This CDR3 spans 17 amino acids. After removal of 8 bases from V and 4 bases from J, the junction contained 17 bases not matched to a gene.

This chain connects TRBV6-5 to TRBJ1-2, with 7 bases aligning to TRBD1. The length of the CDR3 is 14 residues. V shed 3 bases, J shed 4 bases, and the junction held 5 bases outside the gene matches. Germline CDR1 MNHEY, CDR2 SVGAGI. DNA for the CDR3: TGTGCCAGCAGTTATGGGGGGACAGCCTATGGCTACACCTTC. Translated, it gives CASSYGGTAYGYTF.

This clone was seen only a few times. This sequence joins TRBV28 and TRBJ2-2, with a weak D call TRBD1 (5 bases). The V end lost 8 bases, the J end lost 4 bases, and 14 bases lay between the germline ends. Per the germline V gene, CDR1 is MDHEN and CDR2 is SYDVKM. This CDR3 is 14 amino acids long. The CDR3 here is CASAYWGGTGELFF. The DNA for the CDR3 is TGTGCCAGCGCATACTGGGGCGGCACCGGGGAGCTGTTTTTT. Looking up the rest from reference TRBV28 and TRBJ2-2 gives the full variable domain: DVKVTQSSRYLVKRTGEKVFLECVQDMDHENMFWYRQDPGLGLRLIYFSYDVKMKEKGDIPEGYSVSREKKERFSLILESASTNQTSMYLCASAYWGGTGELFFGEGSRLTVL.

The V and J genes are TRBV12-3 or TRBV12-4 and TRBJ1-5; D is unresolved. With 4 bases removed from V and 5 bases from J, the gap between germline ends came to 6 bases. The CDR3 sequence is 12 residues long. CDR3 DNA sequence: TGTGCCAGCAGTTACTCCTATCAGCCCCAGCATTTT. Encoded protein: CASSYSYQPQHF.

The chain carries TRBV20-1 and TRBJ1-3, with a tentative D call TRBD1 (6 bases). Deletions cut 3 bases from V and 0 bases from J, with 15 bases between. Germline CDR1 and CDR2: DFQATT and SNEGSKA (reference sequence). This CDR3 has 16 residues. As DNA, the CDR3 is TGCAGTGCTAGTAGGGTGGGACAAAGCTCTGGAAACACCATATATTTT. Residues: CSASRVGQSSGNTIYF.

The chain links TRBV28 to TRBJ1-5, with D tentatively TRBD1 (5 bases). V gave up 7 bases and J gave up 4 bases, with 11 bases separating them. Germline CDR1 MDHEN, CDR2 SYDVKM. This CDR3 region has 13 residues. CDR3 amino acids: CASILEGNQPQHF. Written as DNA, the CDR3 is TGTGCCAGCATTCTGGAGGGGAATCAGCCCCAGCATTTT.

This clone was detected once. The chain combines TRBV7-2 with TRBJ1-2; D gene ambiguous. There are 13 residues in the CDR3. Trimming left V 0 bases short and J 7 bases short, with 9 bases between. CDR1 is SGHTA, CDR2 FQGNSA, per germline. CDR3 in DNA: TGTGCCAGCAGCTTAGCCCGGGTCTCTGGCTACACCTTC. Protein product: CASSLARVSGYTF. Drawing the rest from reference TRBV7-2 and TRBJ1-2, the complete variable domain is GAGVSQSPSNKVTEKGKDVELRCDPISGHTALYWYRQSLGQGLEFLIYFQGNSAPDKSGLPSDRFSAERTGGSVSTLTIQRTQQEDSAVYLCASSLARVSGYTFGSGTRLTVV.

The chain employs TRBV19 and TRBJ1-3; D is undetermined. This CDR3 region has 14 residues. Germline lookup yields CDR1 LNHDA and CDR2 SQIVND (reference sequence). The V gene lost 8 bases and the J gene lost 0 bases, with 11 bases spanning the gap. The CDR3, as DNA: TGTGCCAGTGGACTGGGATTCTCTGGAAACACCATATATTTT. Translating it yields CASGLGFSGNTIYF.

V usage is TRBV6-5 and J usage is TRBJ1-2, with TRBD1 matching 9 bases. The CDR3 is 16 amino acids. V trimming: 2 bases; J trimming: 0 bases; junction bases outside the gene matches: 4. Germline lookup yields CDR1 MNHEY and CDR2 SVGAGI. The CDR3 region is CASSYDRGYSNYGYTF. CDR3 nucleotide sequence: TGTGCCAGCAGTTACGACAGGGGGTACTCTAACTATGGCTACACCTTC.

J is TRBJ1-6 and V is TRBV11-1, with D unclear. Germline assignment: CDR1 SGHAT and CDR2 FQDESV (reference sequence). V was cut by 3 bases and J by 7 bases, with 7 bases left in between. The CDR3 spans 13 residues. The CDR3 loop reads CASSLRENSPLHF. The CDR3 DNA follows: TGTGCCAGCAGCTTGAGAGAGAATTCACCCCTCCACTTT.

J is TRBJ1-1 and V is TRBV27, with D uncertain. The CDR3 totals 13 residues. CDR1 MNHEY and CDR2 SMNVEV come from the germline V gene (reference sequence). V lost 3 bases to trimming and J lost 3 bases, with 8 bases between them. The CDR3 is CASSFIQYTEAFF. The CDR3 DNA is TGTGCCAGCAGTTTTATTCAGTACACTGAAGCTTTCTTT.

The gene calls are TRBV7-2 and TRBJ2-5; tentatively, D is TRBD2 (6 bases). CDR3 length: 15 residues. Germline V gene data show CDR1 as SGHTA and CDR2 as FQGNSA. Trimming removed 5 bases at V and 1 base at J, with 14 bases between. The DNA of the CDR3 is TGTGCCAGCAGCCCAACCCGCGGGGCCCAAGAGACCCAGTACTTC. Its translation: CASSPTRGAQETQYF.

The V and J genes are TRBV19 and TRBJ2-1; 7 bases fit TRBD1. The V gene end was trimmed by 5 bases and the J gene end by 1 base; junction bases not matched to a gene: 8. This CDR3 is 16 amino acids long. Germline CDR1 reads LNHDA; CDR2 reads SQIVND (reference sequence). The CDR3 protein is CASSVQGRLSYNEQFF. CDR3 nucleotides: TGTGCCAGTAGTGTACAGGGGCGTCTGTCCTACAATGAGCAGTTCTTC.

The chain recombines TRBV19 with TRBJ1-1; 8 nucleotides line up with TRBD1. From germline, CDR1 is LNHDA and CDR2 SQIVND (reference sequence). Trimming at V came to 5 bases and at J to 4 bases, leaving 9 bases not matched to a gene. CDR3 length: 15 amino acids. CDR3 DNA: TGTGCCAGTAGTCCCCAACCGGGACAGGCCACTGAAGCTTTCTTT. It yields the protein CASSPQPGQATEAFF.

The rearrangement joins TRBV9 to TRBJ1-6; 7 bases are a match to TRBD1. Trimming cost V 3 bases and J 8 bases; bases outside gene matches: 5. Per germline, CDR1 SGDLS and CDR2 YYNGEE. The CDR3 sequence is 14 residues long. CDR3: CASSADRAYSPLHF. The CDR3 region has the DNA TGTGCCAGCAGCGCCGACAGGGCTTATTCACCCCTCCACTTT. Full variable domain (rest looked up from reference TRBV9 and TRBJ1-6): DSGVTQTPKHLITATGQRVTLRCSPRSGDLSVYWYQQSLDQGLQFLIQYYNGEERAKGNILERFSAQQFPDLHSELNLSSLELGDSALYFCASSADRAYSPLHFGNGTRLTVT.

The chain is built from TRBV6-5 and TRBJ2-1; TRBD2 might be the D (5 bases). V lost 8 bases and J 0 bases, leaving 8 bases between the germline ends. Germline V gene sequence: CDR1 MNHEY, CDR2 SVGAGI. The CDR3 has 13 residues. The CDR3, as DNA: TGTGCCAGCGGAGACTACTCCTACAATGAGCAGTTCTTC. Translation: CASGDYSYNEQFF.

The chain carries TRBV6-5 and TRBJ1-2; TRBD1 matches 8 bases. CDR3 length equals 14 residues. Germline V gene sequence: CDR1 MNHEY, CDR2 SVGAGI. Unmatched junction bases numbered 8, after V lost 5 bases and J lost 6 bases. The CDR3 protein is CASSTPTGANGYTF. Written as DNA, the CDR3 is TGTGCCAGCAGTACCCCGACAGGGGCTAATGGCTACACCTTC.

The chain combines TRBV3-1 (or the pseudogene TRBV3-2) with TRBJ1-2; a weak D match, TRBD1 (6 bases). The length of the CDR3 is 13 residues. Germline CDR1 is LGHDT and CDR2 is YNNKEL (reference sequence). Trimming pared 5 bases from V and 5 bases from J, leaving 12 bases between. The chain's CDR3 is CASSARTEYGYTF. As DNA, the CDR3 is TGTGCCAGCAGCGCCCGGACAGAGTATGGCTACACCTTC.

The CDR3 loop is CASSSGTGLSGNTIYF. The CDR3 nucleotides are TGCGCCAGCAGCTCTGGGACAGGTCTCTCTGGAAACACCATATATTTT. The gene calls are TRBV5-1 and TRBJ1-3; 8 nucleotides line up with TRBD1. Germline assignment: CDR1 SGHRS and CDR2 YFSETQ. Losses at the gene ends were 3 bases for V and 0 bases for J; bases not matched to a gene: 5. The CDR3 contains 16 residues.

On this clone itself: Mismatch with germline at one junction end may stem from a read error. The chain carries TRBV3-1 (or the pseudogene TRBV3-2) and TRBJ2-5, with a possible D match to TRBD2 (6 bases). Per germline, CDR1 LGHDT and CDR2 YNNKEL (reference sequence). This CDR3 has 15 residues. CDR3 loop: CASSKDPGLQETQYF. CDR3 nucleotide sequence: TGTGCCAGCAGCAAAGATCCGGGACTCCAAGAGACCCAGTACTTC.

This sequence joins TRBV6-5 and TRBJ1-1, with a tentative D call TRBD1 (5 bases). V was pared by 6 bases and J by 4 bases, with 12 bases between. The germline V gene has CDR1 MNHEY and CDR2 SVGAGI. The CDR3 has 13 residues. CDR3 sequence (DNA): TGTGCCAGCAGGCGGGGGGGAAGCACTGAAGCTTTCTTT. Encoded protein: CASRRGGSTEAFF.

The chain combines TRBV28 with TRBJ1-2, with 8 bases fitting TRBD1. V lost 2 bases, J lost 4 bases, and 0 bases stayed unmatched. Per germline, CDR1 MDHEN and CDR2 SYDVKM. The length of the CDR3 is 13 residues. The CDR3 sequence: CASSLTGGYGYTF. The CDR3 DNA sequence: TGTGCCAGCAGTTTAACAGGGGGCTATGGCTACACCTTC.

This chain's CDR3 is CASRPTGTSGAWGPGELFF. As DNA, the CDR3 is TGTGCCAGCAGGCCCACCGGGACTAGCGGGGCGTGGGGCCCCGGGGAGCTGTTTTTT. The rearrangement uses TRBV11-2 and TRBJ2-2; 13 nucleotides align to TRBD2. The CDR3 runs 19 residues. Trimming removed 6 bases from V and 6 bases from J; junction bases left unmatched: 16. Germline V gene sequence: CDR1 SGHAT, CDR2 FQNNGV.

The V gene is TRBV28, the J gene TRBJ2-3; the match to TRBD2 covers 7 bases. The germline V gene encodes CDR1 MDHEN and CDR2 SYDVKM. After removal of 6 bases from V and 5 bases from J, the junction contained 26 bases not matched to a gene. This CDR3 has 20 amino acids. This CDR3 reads CASSPTEGGLRTRPRDTQYF. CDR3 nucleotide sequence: TGTGCCAGCAGCCCGACCGAAGGAGGGCTAAGGACTAGACCACGAGATACGCAGTATTTT.

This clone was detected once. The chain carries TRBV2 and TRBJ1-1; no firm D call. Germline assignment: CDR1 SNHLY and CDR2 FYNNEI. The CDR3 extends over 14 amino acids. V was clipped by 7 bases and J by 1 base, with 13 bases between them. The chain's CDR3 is CASTERRQNTEAFF. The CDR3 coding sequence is TGTGCCAGCACCGAGAGGAGGCAGAACACTGAAGCTTTCTTT. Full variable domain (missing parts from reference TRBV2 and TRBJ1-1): EPEVTQTPSHQVTQMGQEVILRCVPISNHLYFYWYRQILGQKVEFLVSFYNNEISEKSEIFDDQFSVERPDGSNFTLKIRSTKLEDSAMYFCASTERRQNTEAFFGQGTRLTVV.

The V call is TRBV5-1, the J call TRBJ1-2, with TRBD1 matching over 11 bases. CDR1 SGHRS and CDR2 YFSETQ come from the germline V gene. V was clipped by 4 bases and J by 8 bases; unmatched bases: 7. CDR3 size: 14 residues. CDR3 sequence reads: CASSEGQGEEGYTF. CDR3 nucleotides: TGCGCCAGCAGCGAGGGACAGGGGGAGGAAGGCTACACCTTC.